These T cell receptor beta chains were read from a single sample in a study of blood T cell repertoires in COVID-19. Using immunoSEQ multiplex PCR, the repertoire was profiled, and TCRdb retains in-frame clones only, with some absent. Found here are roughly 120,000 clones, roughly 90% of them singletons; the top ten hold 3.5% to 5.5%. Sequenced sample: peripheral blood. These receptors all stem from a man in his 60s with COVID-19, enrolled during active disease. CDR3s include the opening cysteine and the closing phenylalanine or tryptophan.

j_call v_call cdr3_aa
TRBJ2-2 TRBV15 CATSRADRGGTGELFF
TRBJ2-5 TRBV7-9 CASSSGLESGTQYF
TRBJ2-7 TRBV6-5 CASSQITGGVDEQYF
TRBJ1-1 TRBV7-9 CASSPIGQNTEAFF
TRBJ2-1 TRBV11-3 CASSGTSGRSGNNEQFF
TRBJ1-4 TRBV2 CASQGNRNEKLFF
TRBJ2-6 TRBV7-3 CASSETVISGANVLTF
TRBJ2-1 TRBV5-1 CASSLARQGNEQFF
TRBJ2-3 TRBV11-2 CASSLSGPTDTQYF
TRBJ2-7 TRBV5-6 CASNLQGAYEQYF
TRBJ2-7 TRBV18 CASSSRTGVEGEQYF
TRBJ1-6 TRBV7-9 CASSTRGTKNSPLHF
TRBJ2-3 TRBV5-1 CASWGGTDTQYF
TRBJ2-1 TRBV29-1 CSVEGSDRENSYNEQFF
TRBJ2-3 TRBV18 CAGGAGVTDTQYF
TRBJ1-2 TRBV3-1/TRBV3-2 CASSQNQGASYGYTF